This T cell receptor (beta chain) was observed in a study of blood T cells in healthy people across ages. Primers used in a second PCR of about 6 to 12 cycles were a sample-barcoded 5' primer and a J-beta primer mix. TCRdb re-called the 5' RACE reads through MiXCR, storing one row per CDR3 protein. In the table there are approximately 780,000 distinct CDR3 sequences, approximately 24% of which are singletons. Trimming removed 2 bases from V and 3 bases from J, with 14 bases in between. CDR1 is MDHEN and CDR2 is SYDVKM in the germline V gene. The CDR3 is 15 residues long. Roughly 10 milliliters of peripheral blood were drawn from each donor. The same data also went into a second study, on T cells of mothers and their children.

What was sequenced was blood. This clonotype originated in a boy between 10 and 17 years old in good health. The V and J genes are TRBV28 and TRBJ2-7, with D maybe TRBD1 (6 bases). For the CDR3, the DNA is TGTGCCAGCAGTTTAACGGGTGGCAGGGGCTACGAGCAGTACTTC. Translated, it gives CASSLTGGRGYEQYF. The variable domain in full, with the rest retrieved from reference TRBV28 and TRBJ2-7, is DVKVTQSSRYLVKRTGEKVFLECVQDMDHENMFWYRQDPGLGLRLIYFSYDVKMKEKGDIPEGYSVSREKKERFSLILESASTNQTSMYLCASSLTGGRGYEQYFGPGTRLTVT.